This T cell receptor beta chain was retrieved from a study of blood T cell repertoires in COVID-19. Overall study context: Sites in the United States, Italy and Spain provided acute and convalescent COVID-19 samples. Sources were T cells, B-cell-depleted T cells, or PBMCs; the material itself was cDNA or gDNA.

In the study's own analysis: Amplifying reference gene primers gave estimates of nucleated cell counts. Sequenced by immunoSEQ multiplex PCR; TCRdb stores in-frame clones only, minus some. The V and J calls and clone size come from that table; D and trimming were worked out from the DNA. This sample carries about 240,000 clones, roughly 79% of them seen once, and the ten largest clones take 6.5% to 8.5%. The CDR3 contains 14 residues. V was cut by 2 bases and J by 7 bases, with 10 bases left in between. Germline loops: CDR1 SGHTS, CDR2 YDEGEE. It was during active infection that Seattle patients were enrolled and then longitudinally followed.

The rearrangement joins TRBV5-8 to TRBJ1-6; D possibly corresponds to TRBD1 (5 bases). Source material: peripheral blood. The receptor was derived from a woman aged 80 or over with COVID-19, enrolled during active disease. DNA of the CDR3: TGTGCCAGCAGCTTCGTGGGGGGGAATTCACCCCTCCACTTT. Translated: CASSFVGGNSPLHF.